The present T cell receptor (beta chain) was sequenced within a study of Ad26.COV2.S vaccination and SARS-CoV-2 variants. Study information: Ad26.COV2.S, an intramuscular injection, was given once or twice 56 days apart.

Treatment of the sample: some 20 received Ad26.COV2.S at low or high dose, single or two shots; about 5 received placebo; per-sample allocation not given. Collection of the samples took place on day 63 after the first injection of vaccine or placebo. This Boston cohort included adults aged 18-55 years. Vaccination used an Ad26 vector expressing Wuhan-strain SARS-CoV-2 spike. A word on this clone: The antigen is unknown.

General study points: Non-spike TCR breadth did not differ much between vaccine and placebo recipients.

Germline assignment: CDR1 KGHSH and CDR2 LQKENI. The CDR3 runs to 15 residues. Trimming took 0 bases from V and 6 from J; bases not matched to a gene: 8. Clones were sequenced by immunoSEQ multiplex PCR, and TCRdb holds only the in-frame ones, with some missing. The sample shows hundreds of thousands of clones, about 88% of them seen only once. This TCR came from a person between 18 and 59 years old who received the Ad26.COV2.S COVID-19 vaccine or a placebo. This chain joins TRBV18 and TRBJ2-7, with 7 bases identical to TRBD2. Sample: peripheral blood, taken in a trial of Ad26.COV2.S vaccine versus placebo. The CDR3 DNA reads as TGTGCCAGCTCACCACCTTGGGGGAGGGCCGGCGAGCAGTACTTC. Protein sequence: CASSPPWGRAGEQYF.